These 28 T cell receptor beta chains came from one sample sequenced in a study of identical twins. TCRdb reprocessed the 5' RACE reads with MiXCR, giving one entry per CDR3 protein. Of 1.5 million to 2 million distinct CDR3 sequences in the sample, about 31% were seen once. Sequences were obtained from cord blood. The receptors derive from a newborn girl in good health.

This clonotype has a handful of counts. The gene calls are TRBV5-1 and TRBJ1-1; unclear D gene. Germline CDR1 and CDR2: SGHRS and YFSETQ. The CDR3 loop spans 14 amino acids. V lost 3 bases and J 1 base, leaving 10 bases between the germline ends. DNA for the CDR3: TGCGCCAGCAGCTGGAAACACGGGAACACTGAAGCTTTCTTT. Translated: CASSWKHGNTEAFF.

This clonotype has a handful of counts. CDR3 bases: TGTGCCAGCAGTCGTACTCCGGTGTCAGGTGGAAAACTGTTTTTT. Encoded protein: CASSRTPVSGGKLFF. This chain links TRBV7-2 with TRBJ1-4; the D is unclear. Per germline, CDR1 SGHTA and CDR2 FQGNSA. Trimming cost V 6 bases and J 10 bases, with 21 bases left between them. The CDR3 loop spans 15 amino acids.

This chain links TRBV25-1 with TRBJ2-1; no definite D call. The germline gives CDR1 MGHDK, CDR2 SYGVNS. This CDR3 is built from 10 residues. Trimming pared 2 bases from V and 12 bases from J, leaving 5 bases between. The chain's CDR3 is CASSEDTQFF. The DNA for the CDR3 is TGTGCCAGCAGTGAAGATACGCAGTTCTTC.

The J gene is TRBJ2-1, the V gene TRBV19; 12 bases fit TRBD2. V lost 5 bases, J lost 6 bases, and 5 bases stayed unmatched. The CDR3 is 15 amino acids. CDR1 LNHDA and CDR2 SQIVND come from the germline V gene (reference sequence). The CDR3: CASSAGTSGLNEQFF. As DNA, the CDR3 is TGTGCCAGTAGTGCGGGGACTAGCGGGCTCAATGAGCAGTTCTTC.

The chain links TRBV9 to TRBJ1-1, with unresolved D. Trimming stripped 4 bases from V and 6 bases from J, with 10 bases between. CDR1 is SGDLS, CDR2 YYNGEE, per germline. This CDR3 contains 12 residues. The CDR3 DNA is TGTGCCAGCAGCTCGCTGATCCCTGAAGCTTTCTTT. Its protein is CASSSLIPEAFF.

The V and J genes are TRBV11-2 and TRBJ2-1, with 10 bases fitting TRBD2. This CDR3 contains 15 residues. Germline CDR1 is SGHAT and CDR2 is FQNNGV. The J segment lost 5 bases and the V segment lost 3 bases, leaving 4 bases of the junction unmatched. The chain's CDR3 is CASSFKTSGNNEQFF. In nucleotides, the CDR3 is TGTGCCAGCAGCTTTAAAACTAGCGGGAACAATGAGCAGTTCTTC.

V is TRBV28 and J is TRBJ1-6; no clear D. This CDR3 has 12 residues. In germline, CDR1 is MDHEN, CDR2 SYDVKM. The V end lost 2 bases, the J end lost 8 bases, and 4 bases lay between the germline ends. As DNA, the CDR3 is TGTGCCAGCAGTTTAGCCTATTCACCCCTCCACTTT. It specifies CASSLAYSPLHF.

This clonotype was detected ten times or more. V and J are TRBV29-1 and TRBJ2-3; D may be TRBD1 or TRBD2 (6 bases each). V shed 5 bases and J shed 2 bases, with 11 bases lying between them. Germline V gene sequence: CDR1 SQVTM, CDR2 ANQGSEA. The CDR3 has 13 amino acids. CDR3 loop: CSVLRGPTDTQYF. CDR3 in DNA: TGCAGCGTTCTACGGGGGCCCACAGATACGCAGTATTTT.

This clonotype was observed a few times. The rearrangement uses TRBV7-2 and TRBJ2-1; 11 bases agree with TRBD2. Germline V CDR1 and CDR2: SGHTA, FQGNSA. V gave up 0 bases and J gave up 0 bases; unmatched junction bases: 13. The CDR3 length is 21 residues. CDR3 loop: CASSLALFRLAGGSSYNEQFF. The CDR3 nucleotides read TGTGCCAGCAGCTTAGCGCTTTTTCGGCTAGCGGGGGGAAGCTCCTACAATGAGCAGTTCTTC.

This clonotype occurred many times. V usage is TRBV11-2 and J usage is TRBJ2-7, with D uncertain. The CDR3 is made up of 15 amino acids. CDR1 and CDR2 from the germline V gene are SGHAT and FQNNGV. V lost 0 bases, J lost 0 bases, and 9 bases lay in between. CDR3 sequence reads: CASSLDSRSSYEQYF. As DNA, the CDR3 is TGTGCCAGCAGCTTAGATAGCAGGAGCTCCTACGAGCAGTACTTC. Looking up the rest from reference TRBV11-2 and TRBJ2-7 gives the full variable domain: EAGVAQSPRYKIIEKRQSVAFWCNPISGHATLYWYQQILGQGPKLLIQFQNNGVVDDSQLPKDRFSAERLKGVDSTLKIQPAKLEDSAVYLCASSLDSRSSYEQYFGPGTRLTVT.

The chain recombines TRBV19 with TRBJ2-3, with D unresolved. Germline CDR1 LNHDA, CDR2 SQIVND (reference sequence). The length of the CDR3 is 13 residues. The V end was cut by 3 bases, the J end by 4 bases, with 8 bases between. In DNA, the CDR3 is TGTGCCAGTAGTATCAGACGGTCAGATACGCAGTATTTT. It yields the protein CASSIRRSDTQYF.

This clonotype came up a few times. The gene calls are TRBV6-1 and TRBJ1-1; no definite D call. Germline V gives CDR1 MNHNS, CDR2 SASEGT. V dropped 8 bases and J dropped 1 base, with 8 bases sitting between them. This CDR3 contains 12 residues. CDR3 bases: TGTGCCAGCCCAACCGCGAACACTGAAGCTTTCTTT. It yields the protein CASPTANTEAFF.

This chain joins TRBV20-1 and TRBJ2-1, with 9 bases identical to TRBD2. The V gene end was trimmed by 5 bases and the J gene end by 2 bases; junction bases not matched to a gene: 1. Germline CDR1 and CDR2: DFQATT and SNEGSKA (reference sequence). The CDR3 covers 13 residues. The CDR3 loop reads CSAGTSPYNEQFF. The CDR3 DNA sequence: TGCAGTGCTGGGACTAGCCCCTACAATGAGCAGTTCTTC.

The rearrangement uses TRBV12-3 or TRBV12-4 and TRBJ2-7; 7 nucleotides align to TRBD2. The CDR3 sequence is 15 residues long. After removal of 4 bases from V and 7 bases from J, the junction contained 13 bases not matched to a gene. The CDR3 here is CASSSRLADYNEQYF. Here the CDR3 DNA reads TGTGCCAGCAGTTCCCGGCTAGCGGACTACAATGAGCAGTACTTC.

This CDR3 is CASSFVQPQHF. In DNA form, the CDR3 reads TGTGCCAGCAGCTTTGTCCAGCCCCAGCATTTT. V is TRBV7-9 and J is TRBJ1-5, with D hard to call. The CDR3 covers 11 residues. The V gene lost 3 bases and the J gene lost 7 bases, with 4 bases spanning the gap. Germline V CDR1 and CDR2: SEHNR, FQNEAQ (reference sequence).

The sample holds a few counts of this clonotype. The rearrangement joins TRBV9 to TRBJ2-3; no clear D. Germline-derived CDR1 and CDR2 are SGDLS and YYNGEE. The CDR3 consists of 15 residues. V lost 0 bases and J 4 bases, leaving 12 bases between the germline ends. Here the CDR3 DNA reads TGTGCCAGCAGCGTAGGAGGTAATACCGCAGATACGCAGTATTTT. Its translation: CASSVGGNTADTQYF.

This chain links TRBV20-1 with TRBJ1-2, with 10 positions matching TRBD1. The V segment lost 1 base and the J segment 7 bases; nucleotides outside the gene matches: 12. CDR3 length: 16 residues. Germline CDR1 and CDR2: DFQATT and SNEGSKA (reference sequence). This CDR3 reads CSARVRVVRQGAGYTF. Here the CDR3 DNA reads TGCAGTGCTAGAGTTCGTGTAGTGAGACAGGGGGCTGGCTACACCTTC.

This clonotype was counted at least ten times. The chain employs TRBV3-1 and TRBJ2-3, with D unclear. The germline V and J ends were trimmed by 0 bases and 0 bases, with 4 bases remaining between them. CDR3 length equals 14 residues. Per germline, CDR1 LGHDT and CDR2 YNNKEL (reference sequence). CDR3 sequence: CASSQDRSTDTQYF. The CDR3 bases are TGTGCCAGCAGCCAAGACAGAAGCACAGATACGCAGTATTTT.

The chain couples TRBV5-1 to TRBJ1-1; 7 positions match TRBD1. This CDR3 is built from 13 residues. Losses at the gene ends were 5 bases for V and 5 bases for J; bases not matched to a gene: 6. Germline CDR1 SGHRS, CDR2 YFSETQ. The DNA of the CDR3 is TGCGCCAGCAGGGGGACAGTTGGGACTGAAGCTTTCTTT. This gives the protein CASRGTVGTEAFF. Variable domain in full (rest from reference TRBV5-1 and TRBJ1-1): KAGVTQTPRYLIKTRGQQVTLSCSPISGHRSVSWYQQTPGQGLQFLFEYFSETQRNKGNFPGRFSGRQFSNSRSEMNVSTLELGDSALYLCASRGTVGTEAFFGQGTRLTVV.

This clonotype has at least ten counts. This may arise from a read error, as a much more abundant clone is one base away. The rearrangement joins TRBV7-6 to TRBJ2-7; D ambiguous. This CDR3 region has 12 residues. V dropped 2 bases and J dropped 3 bases, with 5 bases sitting between them. From germline, CDR1 is SGHVS and CDR2 FNYEAQ. CDR3 amino acids: CASSLNYYEQYF. The CDR3 DNA sequence: TGTGCCAGCAGCTTAAACTACTACGAGCAGTACTTC. Using reference TRBV7-6 and TRBJ2-7 for the parts outside the CDR3, the full variable domain is GAGVSQSPRYKVTKRGQDVALRCDPISGHVSLYWYRQALGQGPEFLTYFNYEAQQDKSGLPNDRFSAERPEGSISTLTIQRTEQRDSAMYRCASSLNYYEQYFGPGTRLTVT.

J is TRBJ1-1 and V is TRBV12-3 or TRBV12-4, with D possibly matching TRBD1 (5 bases). Deletions cut 6 bases from V and 7 bases from J, with 15 bases between. This CDR3 comprises 13 residues. CDR3 region: CASSKTALLEAFF. DNA for the CDR3: TGTGCCAGCAGCAAGACAGCCCTCCTTGAAGCTTTCTTT.

CDR3 sequence: CASSQKLAEETQYF. Here the CDR3 DNA reads TGTGCCAGCAGCCAAAAACTAGCAGAAGAGACCCAGTACTTC. The rearrangement uses TRBV4-2 and TRBJ2-5, with D perhaps matching TRBD2 (6 bases). Trimming took off 2 bases at V and 3 bases at J, with 10 bases between the two ends. The germline gives CDR1 LGHNA, CDR2 YNFKEQ. The CDR3 has 14 amino acids.

This clonotype was picked up many times. One junction end does not reproduce the germline sequence, and a read error may be involved. V and J are TRBV5-1 and TRBJ2-7; D may be TRBD1 (5 bases). Per the germline V gene, CDR1 is SGHRS and CDR2 is YFSETQ. The CDR3 length is 14 residues. CDR3 nucleotides: TGTGCCAGCAGTTTACGCCAGGGAAGCTACGAGCAGTACTTC. It encodes CASSLRQGSYEQYF.

For this clonotype: This may arise from a read error, as a much more abundant clone is one base away. The chain is built from TRBV4-1 and TRBJ2-5; D possibly corresponds to TRBD2 (5 bases). Trimming removed 4 bases from V and 11 bases from J, with 20 bases in between. The germline CDR1 and CDR2 sequences are MGHRA and YSYEKL. The CDR3 totals 14 residues. DNA for the CDR3: TGCGCCAGCAGCCGGCGAATCATGGAGGATGAGCAGTACTTC. This gives the protein CASSRRIMEDEQYF.

This clonotype was observed once. The gene calls are TRBV4-2 and TRBJ2-3; TRBD2 aligns across 7 bases. The CDR3 sequence is 17 residues long. Germline V CDR1 and CDR2: LGHNA, YNFKEQ. Losses at the gene ends were 0 bases for V and 1 base for J; bases not matched to a gene: 7. The DNA of the CDR3 is TGTGCCAGCAGCCAAGAAGGGGTTGCGGGGGGCACAGATACGCAGTATTTT. Encoded protein: CASSQEGVAGGTDTQYF.

The table lists this clonotype with a few counts. The rearrangement links TRBV5-5 to TRBJ1-6; D remains unclear. This CDR3 is built from 13 residues. Germline assignment: CDR1 SGHKS and CDR2 YYEKEE (reference sequence). Trimming left V 2 bases short and J 16 bases short, with 16 bases between. CDR3: CASSLSREGHLHF. The CDR3 bases are TGTGCCAGCAGCTTATCCCGGGAGGGTCATCTCCACTTT. Drawing the rest from reference TRBV5-5 and TRBJ1-6, the complete variable domain is DAGVTQSPTHLIKTRGQQVTLRCSPISGHKSVSWYQQVLGQGPQFIFQYYEKEERGRGNFPDRFSARQFPNYSSELNVNALLLGDSALYLCASSLSREGHLHFGNGTRLTVT.

This clonotype was detected a few times. The chain is built from TRBV2 and TRBJ1-5; maybe TRBD1 (6 bases). V shed 1 base and J shed 3 bases, with 10 bases lying between them. This CDR3 has 15 amino acids. Germline V gene lookup returns CDR1 SNHLY and CDR2 FYNNEI. The CDR3 loop is CASSEESGANQPQHF. CDR3 sequence (DNA): TGTGCCAGCAGTGAAGAGTCAGGGGCCAATCAGCCCCAGCATTTT.

The chain is built from TRBV28 and TRBJ2-1; 9 nucleotides match TRBD2. The J call may not be correct, given that the DNA end is closer to TRBJ2-7. Germline V gene data show CDR1 as MDHEN and CDR2 as SYDVKM. This CDR3 is 17 amino acids long. CDR3: CASSSILAGSTYNEQYF. The CDR3 DNA reads as TGTGCCAGCAGTTCCATACTAGCGGGTAGTACCTACAATGAGCAGTACTTC.